The 31 T cell receptor beta chains below all came from one sample that was sequenced in a study of T cell repertoires in cytomegalovirus infection. TCRdb recomputed calls from the reads with MiXCR, one row per CDR3 protein. The profile covers roughly 320,000 distinct CDR3 sequences, with 8% to 10% appearing a single time and roughly 4% taken by the ten largest. Material for sequencing was PBMCs. The source of these receptors is a human donor in good health (CMV status not recorded). Some clones in this sample may be carry-over from other donors' samples.

V and J are TRBV6-8 and TRBJ2-1, with TRBD1 identical over 8 bases. The CDR3 extends over 15 amino acids. The V and J ends lost 3 bases and 4 bases, in that order; junction bases with no gene match: 5. Germline V gene lookup returns CDR1 MNHGY and CDR2 SAAAGT. CDR3 loop: CASSYVGQEYNEQFF. For the CDR3, the DNA is TGTGCCAGCAGTTATGTGGGACAGGAGTACAATGAGCAGTTCTTC.

This clonotype was recorded many times. This chain uses TRBV19 with TRBJ1-1; D unclear. This CDR3 has 13 residues. Germline V gene data show CDR1 as LNHDA and CDR2 as SQIVND (reference sequence). Deletions cut 11 bases from V and 0 bases from J, with 13 bases between. DNA of the CDR3: TGTGCCGCCAGACTCAGCATGAACACTGAAGCTTTCTTT. Protein sequence: CAARLSMNTEAFF.

The rearrangement uses TRBV7-2 and TRBJ2-1, with 10 bases identical to TRBD2. Germline CDR1 and CDR2: SGHTA and FQGNSA. The CDR3 is 15 amino acids. V was pared by 4 bases and J by 9 bases, with 9 bases of the junction left unmatched. This chain's CDR3 is CASSYRAGGTGEQFF. In nucleotides, the CDR3 is TGTGCCAGCAGCTACCGAGCGGGGGGGACAGGTGAGCAGTTCTTC.

Points on this clonotype: Just one base apart from a much larger clone, this may be a read error. V usage is TRBV7-2 and J usage is TRBJ1-1, with D hard to call. Trimming stripped 2 bases from V and 8 bases from J, with 12 bases between. This CDR3 is built from 13 residues. Germline-derived CDR1 and CDR2 are SGHTA and FQGNSA. The CDR3 sequence is CASSLSTGWEAFF. DNA for the CDR3: TGTGCCAGCAGCTTATCGACTGGGTGGGAAGCTTTCTTT.

This clonotype was seen a few times. This rearrangement joins TRBV6-6 to TRBJ2-7; 10 bases fit TRBD1. Germline V CDR1 and CDR2: MNHNY, SVGAGI (reference sequence). This CDR3 has 12 residues. This CDR3 is CASGTGAYEQYF. The DNA for the CDR3 is TGTGCGAGCGGGACAGGGGCATACGAGCAGTACTTC.

This clonotype has just one count. Without the conserved terminal phenylalanine or tryptophan, this CDR3 likely stems from a read error. The rearrangement joins TRBV28 to TRBJ1-2, with TRBD1 matching 7 bases. The CDR3 is 13 amino acids. Germline CDR1 MDHEN, CDR2 SYDVKM. The J segment lost 4 bases and the V segment lost 5 bases, leaving 4 bases of the junction unmatched. The DNA for the CDR3 is TGTGCCAGCAGTCCCACAGGGGTCTATGGCTACACCTAC. Residues: CASSPTGVYGYTY.

This clonotype was seen at least ten times. The gene calls are TRBV7-2 and TRBJ2-1; TRBD1 matches 7 bases. CDR3 length: 15 amino acids. The V and J ends lost 3 bases and 4 bases, in that order; junction bases with no gene match: 6. In germline, CDR1 is SGHTA, CDR2 FQGNSA. The CDR3 loop reads CASSFGTVLYNEQFF. In nucleotides, the CDR3 is TGTGCCAGCAGCTTCGGGACAGTCCTTTACAATGAGCAGTTCTTC.

This sequence joins TRBV6-2 or TRBV6-3 and TRBJ1-5; 7 nucleotides line up with TRBD1. Trimming took 7 bases from V and 1 from J; bases not matched to a gene: 7. CDR1 and CDR2 (germline): MNHEY, SVGEGT. The CDR3 is 15 residues long. The CDR3 region has the DNA TGTGCCAGCAAAAGGATGACAGGGAGCAATCAGCCCCAGCATTTT. Its protein is CASKRMTGSNQPQHF.

The table lists this clonotype with a few counts. The chain recombines TRBV20-1 with TRBJ1-5; tentative D call: TRBD1 (5 bases). Trimming took 0 bases from V and 2 from J, leaving 11 bases between them. The germline gives CDR1 DFQATT, CDR2 SNEGSKA (reference sequence). The CDR3 is 15 residues long. CDR3 loop: CSARESGRGNQPQHF. In nucleotides, the CDR3 is TGCAGTGCTAGAGAGAGTGGCAGGGGCAATCAGCCCCAGCATTTT.

This clonotype came up many times. The V call is TRBV4-2, the J call TRBJ2-1; 8 bases align to TRBD1. The germline CDR1 and CDR2 sequences are LGHNA and YNFKEQ. V lost 0 bases to trimming and J lost 8 bases; unmatched junction nucleotides: 6. The CDR3 runs 15 residues. This chain's CDR3 is CASSQDTGGIYEQFF. The CDR3 DNA is TGTGCCAGCAGCCAAGACACAGGGGGTATCTATGAGCAGTTCTTC.

The chain employs TRBV6-6 and TRBJ2-5, with TRBD2 matching over 7 bases. J lost 0 bases, V lost 3 bases, and 4 bases had no gene match. This CDR3 is 15 amino acids long. Germline CDR1 is MNHNY and CDR2 is SVGAGI (reference sequence). CDR3 DNA: TGTGCCAGCAGTTATAGCCTAGCGGACCAAGAGACCCAGTACTTC. As protein: CASSYSLADQETQYF.

This chain joins TRBV12-3 or TRBV12-4 and TRBJ1-1; 8 nucleotides match TRBD1. The CDR3 totals 15 residues. V trimming: 4 bases; J trimming: 4 bases; junction bases outside the gene matches: 8. This chain's CDR3 is CASSSTGAVSTEAFF. The CDR3 DNA is TGTGCCAGCAGTTCGACAGGGGCTGTGAGCACTGAAGCTTTCTTT.

This clonotype has a count of ten or more. The rearrangement joins TRBV7-2 to TRBJ1-2; D uncertain. The length of the CDR3 is 13 residues. Germline loops: CDR1 SGHTA, CDR2 FQGNSA. V was pared by 5 bases and J by 7 bases, with 14 bases between. The CDR3 region is CASSADGPIGYTF. The DNA for the CDR3 is TGTGCCAGCAGCGCCGACGGCCCCATTGGCTACACCTTC. The whole variable domain, filled in from reference TRBV7-2 and TRBJ1-2, reads GAGVSQSPSNKVTEKGKDVELRCDPISGHTALYWYRQSLGQGLEFLIYFQGNSAPDKSGLPSDRFSAERTGGSVSTLTIQRTQQEDSAVYLCASSADGPIGYTFGSGTRLTVV.

Points on this clonotype: This may stem from a read error, because a much larger clone lies one nucleotide away. The chain employs TRBV25-1 and TRBJ1-5; 10 positions match TRBD1. Germline V gene lookup returns CDR1 MGHDK and CDR2 SYGVNS. Trimming took 6 bases from V and 3 from J; bases not matched to a gene: 5. The CDR3 covers 15 residues. CDR3 region: CASRPGQGNNQPQHF. The CDR3 coding sequence is TGTGCCAGCAGACCGGGACAGGGGAACAATCAGCCCCAGCATTTT.

With respect to this clonotype: One end of the junction does not line up with germline, which may come from a read error. This chain links TRBV5-6 with TRBJ2-7; D may be TRBD1 or TRBD2 (5 bases each). Germline CDR1 and CDR2: SGHDT and YYEEEE. The CDR3 totals 14 residues. This CDR3 is CTSSSWDHPNEQYF. CDR3 nucleotide sequence: TGTACCAGCAGCTCCTGGGACCATCCCAACGAGCAGTACTTC.

This clonotype has a count of ten or more. The chain carries TRBV28 and TRBJ1-2; unclear D gene. CDR1 and CDR2 from the germline V gene are MDHEN and SYDVKM. The CDR3 runs to 12 residues. V was pared by 4 bases and J by 2 bases, with 5 bases between. The CDR3 coding sequence is TGTGCCAGCAGTTCCATCAACTATGGCTACACCTTC. Protein: CASSSINYGYTF.

Many counts were recorded for this clonotype. The V gene is TRBV7-9, the J gene TRBJ1-4; 7 bases agree with TRBD1. From germline, CDR1 is SEHNR and CDR2 FQNEAQ (reference sequence). Losses at the gene ends were 5 bases for V and 7 bases for J; bases not matched to a gene: 10. There are 15 residues in the CDR3. The CDR3 DNA sequence: TGTGCCAGCAGCCACGCGACAGGGCGGGTTGAAAAACTGTTTTTT. This sequence encodes CASSHATGRVEKLFF.

This clonotype has ten or more counts. The chain recombines TRBV7-6 with TRBJ2-7; 10 bases map to TRBD2. J gave up 7 bases and V 1 base, and 4 bases lay outside the gene matches. CDR3 size: 14 residues. Germline V gene data show CDR1 as SGHVS and CDR2 as FNYEAQ. The CDR3 coding sequence is TGTGCCAGCAGCTTAGTAGCGGGGGGAAGGGAGCAGTACTTC. It yields the protein CASSLVAGGREQYF.

This clonotype has ten or more counts. The gene calls are TRBV28 and TRBJ2-2; D possibly uses TRBD1 or TRBD2 (5 bases each). The CDR3 is 15 residues long. In germline, CDR1 is MDHEN, CDR2 SYDVKM. The CDR3 is CAIEPRDANTGELFF. Written as DNA, the CDR3 is TGTGCGATCGAACCGAGGGACGCGAACACCGGGGAGCTGTTTTTT.

This clonotype was seen only a few times. The chain uses TRBV29-1 and TRBJ1-2; D is perhaps TRBD1 (6 bases). The CDR3 runs to 14 residues. Germline CDR1 reads SQVTM; CDR2 reads ANQGSEA. V was shortened by 5 bases and J by 8 bases, with 21 bases between the two germline ends. CDR3 sequence (DNA): TGCAGCGTTCCATTCCAGGGGAGCTCGGGGGGCTACACCTTC. Translation gives CSVPFQGSSGGYTF.

The sample holds many counts of this clonotype. This chain connects TRBV19 to TRBJ2-1, with D perhaps matching TRBD2 (6 bases). With 10 bases removed from V and 8 bases from J, the gap between germline ends came to 18 bases. The germline V gene encodes CDR1 LNHDA and CDR2 SQIVND (reference sequence). The CDR3 spans 13 residues. The CDR3 nucleotides read TGTGCCACATCACTCGGGGGTTTTGATGAGCAGTTCTTC. Its translation is CATSLGGFDEQFF.

The genes are TRBV19 and TRBJ1-5; 12 bases fit TRBD1. With 6 bases clipped from V and 6 bases from J, the junction kept 6 bases outside the gene matches. The germline V gene has CDR1 LNHDA and CDR2 SQIVND (reference sequence). The length of the CDR3 is 15 residues. The CDR3 DNA follows: TGTGCCAGTAGGGAAGGGACAGGGGGCGGTCAGCCCCAGCATTTT. Protein sequence: CASREGTGGGQPQHF.

This clonotype has a handful of counts. The chain combines TRBV7-3 with TRBJ1-2; 9 bases are shared with TRBD1. With 7 bases clipped from V and 6 bases from J, the junction kept 9 bases outside the gene matches. In germline, CDR1 is SGHTA, CDR2 FQGTGA. The CDR3 sequence is 14 residues long. CDR3 amino acids: CASTRGQGSHGYTF. CDR3 coding DNA: TGTGCCAGCACCAGAGGACAGGGGAGTCATGGCTACACCTTC.

This clonotype has more than one count but fewer than ten. V usage is TRBV5-5 and J usage is TRBJ2-1, with 7 bases matching TRBD1. This CDR3 comprises 15 residues. Germline V gives CDR1 SGHKS, CDR2 YYEKEE (reference sequence). V shed 4 bases, J shed 3 bases, and the junction held 7 bases outside the gene matches. CDR3 in amino acids: CASSLFQGDYNEQFF. Written as DNA, the CDR3 is TGTGCCAGCAGCCTCTTTCAGGGGGACTACAATGAGCAGTTCTTC.

This clonotype has more than one count but fewer than ten. The J gene is TRBJ2-7, the V gene TRBV20-1; no reliable D call. Per germline, CDR1 DFQATT and CDR2 SNEGSKA (reference sequence). CDR3 length: 12 residues. Trimming took 4 bases from V and 4 from J, leaving 11 bases between them. The CDR3 sequence: CSANENKYEQYF. The DNA of the CDR3 is TGCAGTGCTAACGAAAACAAGTACGAGCAGTACTTC.

This clonotype was counted ten times or more. This chain joins TRBV5-1 and TRBJ2-3, with 12 positions matching TRBD1. Trimming removed 4 bases from V and 0 bases from J; junction bases left unmatched: 6. This CDR3 spans 17 amino acids. Germline values: CDR1 SGHRS, CDR2 YFSETQ. CDR3 sequence reads: CASSLRDRGRSTDTQYF. The CDR3 DNA sequence: TGCGCCAGCAGCCTACGGGACAGGGGGCGAAGCACAGATACGCAGTATTTT.

The rearrangement uses TRBV19 and TRBJ1-5; D may be TRBD1 (6 bases). Trimming took off 5 bases at V and 6 bases at J, with 14 bases between the two ends. The CDR3 is 14 amino acids. Germline CDR1 reads LNHDA; CDR2 reads SQIVND (reference sequence). The CDR3 DNA follows: TGTGCCAGTAGTCAGACAGGCGGGAGTCAGCCCCAGCATTTT. Amino acids: CASSQTGGSQPQHF.

This clonotype showed up just a few times. The CDR3 protein is CASTPGGQPQHF. The DNA of the CDR3 is TGTGCCAGCACCCCCGGTGGTCAGCCCCAGCATTTT. V is TRBV28 and J is TRBJ1-5, with no clear D. The germline V gene has CDR1 MDHEN and CDR2 SYDVKM. V was clipped by 7 bases and J by 6 bases, with 10 bases between them. This CDR3 is 12 amino acids long.

This clonotype was counted between two and nine times. This chain connects TRBV7-2 to TRBJ1-2; 7 bases are a match to TRBD1. The CDR3 has 16 amino acids. CDR1 is SGHTA and CDR2 is FQGNSA in the germline V gene. Trimming at V came to 2 bases and at J to 3 bases, leaving 9 bases not matched to a gene. As DNA, the CDR3 is TGTGCCAGCAGCTTAAACCTAAGAGGGGGCGACTATGGCTACACCTTC. Its protein is CASSLNLRGGDYGYTF.

Only a few counts were recorded for this clonotype. J is TRBJ1-5 and V is TRBV27; D gene ambiguous. Germline CDR1 MNHEY, CDR2 SMNVEV (reference sequence). V was pared by 2 bases and J by 7 bases, with 15 bases between. This CDR3 is built from 15 residues. The CDR3 sequence: CASSLSGPTSQPQHF. CDR3 nucleotide sequence: TGTGCCAGCAGTTTAAGTGGACCCACGAGCCAGCCCCAGCATTTT.

This clonotype was observed a few times. The V gene is TRBV7-2, the J gene TRBJ2-7; D perhaps matches TRBD2 (5 bases). The CDR3 runs 14 residues. The germline V and J ends were trimmed by 1 base and 2 bases, with 9 bases remaining between them. Per germline, CDR1 SGHTA and CDR2 FQGNSA. The CDR3 nucleotides are TGTGCCAGCAGCTTAGGGGTCGGGACCTACGAGCAGTACTTC. This encodes CASSLGVGTYEQYF.